The entry below gives a single T cell receptor (beta chain) sequence along with its context. Antigen unknown. These data are taken from a study of T cell responses to AZD1222 COVID-19 vaccine. Broader study findings: Nearly half of the spike-specific TCRs reportedly recognize variant regions that carry no mutations. Repertoires were obtained solely post-peak T cell response. The breadth and depth of Spike-specific TCRs increased once two AZD1222 doses had been given. Among vaccine-associated CD4 TCRs, coverage spanned spike, with dominance at 160-218 and 743-854.

This CDR3 spans 14 amino acids. Germline V CDR1 and CDR2: KGHSH, LQKENI. Trimming left V 1 base short and J 3 bases short, with 6 bases between. TCRdb keeps only in-frame clones here, not all; method: immunoSEQ multiplex PCR. The table shows over 150,000 clones, with about 88% occurring only once. The genes are TRBV18 and TRBJ2-2; no clear D gene. This clonotype was sampled from an adult in good health. The material sequenced was peripheral blood, taken on day 0 of AZD1222 vaccination. CDR3 sequence reads: CASSPRLYTGELFF. The CDR3 nucleotides read TGTGCCAGCTCACCACGGCTATACACCGGGGAGCTGTTTTTT.